The 20 T cell receptor beta chains given below trace back to one sample, sequenced in a study of blood T cell repertoires in COVID-19. Some clones are missing from TCRdb's copy, which holds only in-frame ones; the method was immunoSEQ multiplex PCR. In the table there are about 63,000 clones, about 81% of which are singletons. Input material: peripheral blood. The receptors stem from a human donor in a cohort sampled during active COVID-19.

The genes are TRBV6-5 and TRBJ2-7; 8 nucleotides agree with TRBD1. CDR1 is MNHEY, CDR2 SVGAGI, per germline. V dropped 2 bases and J dropped 6; count of bases not matched to a gene: 6. This CDR3 has 14 amino acids. The CDR3 is CASSYTGQGVEQYF. In nucleotides, the CDR3 is TGTGCCAGCAGTTACACTGGACAGGGTGTCGAGCAGTACTTC.

The V and J genes are TRBV11-3 and TRBJ1-2; D remains unclear. V was shortened by 5 bases and J by 10 bases, with 17 bases between the two germline ends. Germline V gives CDR1 SGHNT, CDR2 YENEEA. The CDR3 loop spans 13 amino acids. This CDR3 is CASSDGPGETYTF. In DNA, the CDR3 is TGTGCCAGCAGCGACGGACCCGGGGAGACCTACACCTTC.

This clone was seen once. This chain uses TRBV18 with TRBJ2-7, with a tentative D call TRBD1 (5 bases). The CDR3 has 14 residues. The V and J ends lost 6 bases and 5 bases respectively, with 17 bases between them. CDR1 is KGHSH and CDR2 is LQKENI in the germline V gene. CDR3 loop: CASSATETTHEQYF. The CDR3 bases are TGTGCCAGCTCGGCGACAGAGACGACCCACGAGCAGTACTTC.

CDR3 in amino acids: CATSSRDITEAFF. The CDR3 DNA reads TGTGCCACCAGCTCCCGAGACATCACTGAAGCTTTCTTT. This chain connects TRBV15 to TRBJ1-1; unclear D gene. Germline CDR1 reads LNHNV; CDR2 reads YYDKDF (reference sequence). CDR3 length equals 13 residues. V lost 5 bases and J 4 bases, leaving 11 bases between the germline ends.

The chain is built from TRBV7-9 and TRBJ2-7; D unclear. Trimming took 5 bases from V and 3 from J, leaving 14 bases between them. The CDR3 runs to 14 residues. Germline loops: CDR1 SEHNR, CDR2 FQNEAQ (reference sequence). In DNA form, the CDR3 reads TGTGCCAGCAGCGGTGGAGACCCCCTCTACGAGCAGTACTTC. It specifies CASSGGDPLYEQYF.

The rearrangement uses TRBV11-2 and TRBJ2-7; weak D call: TRBD2 (7 bases). The CDR3 totals 15 residues. Trimming took 1 base from V and 6 from J, leaving 16 bases between them. The germline CDR1 and CDR2 sequences are SGHAT and FQNNGV. CDR3 loop: CASSLVQGRDSEQYF. The CDR3 coding sequence is TGTGCCAGCAGCTTAGTTCAGGGGAGGGATAGCGAGCAGTACTTC.

V gene TRBV6-2 or TRBV6-3 combines with J gene TRBJ1-6; no firm D call. Looked up from germline, CDR1 is MNHEY and CDR2 is SVGEGT. The CDR3 has 15 amino acids. Deletions cut 0 bases from V and 11 bases from J, with 14 bases between. The CDR3 region is CASSYSIQARAPLHF. CDR3 sequence (DNA): TGTGCCAGCAGTTACTCGATTCAGGCAAGAGCACCCCTCCACTTT.

The rearrangement uses TRBV7-2 and TRBJ1-1; TRBD1 might be the D (5 bases). The V and J ends lost 3 bases and 6 bases respectively, with 14 bases between them. This CDR3 has 14 residues. Germline CDR1 and CDR2: SGHTA and FQGNSA. The CDR3 DNA reads as TGTGCCAGCAGCTTCGGCACCGCGGGGCCTGAAGCTTTCTTT. Encoded protein: CASSFGTAGPEAFF.

In regard to this clone: No conserved phenylalanine or tryptophan is present at the end of the CDR3, so a read error is the likely explanation. The DNA is omitted, as the CDR3 cannot be located on it reliably, and the CDR3 follows TCRdb's listing. The chain combines TRBV3-1 (or the pseudogene TRBV3-2) with TRBJ2-7; TRBD2, the D gene given by the table, was not confirmed from the DNA. The CDR3 extends over 12 residues, inclusive of both ends. Germline V gene lookup returns CDR1 LGHDT and CDR2 YNNKEL (reference sequence). The chain's CDR3 is CASSLWTSGGEP.

V usage is TRBV7-3 and J usage is TRBJ1-5; no clear D gene. The V and J ends lost 5 bases and 0 bases respectively, with 11 bases between them. The CDR3 is 15 residues long. Germline V gene sequence: CDR1 SGHTA, CDR2 FQGTGA. The DNA for the CDR3 is TGTGCCAGCAGCACCGACTTTTATAGCAATCAGCCCCAGCATTTT. Translating it yields CASSTDFYSNQPQHF.

The chain uses TRBV6-5 and TRBJ1-2, with D possibly TRBD1 on 6 matching bases. The germline CDR1 and CDR2 sequences are MNHEY and SVGAGI. This CDR3 has 15 residues. The ends were cut back, 1 base at V and 4 bases at J, with 13 bases in the middle. CDR3 DNA: TGTGCCAGCAGTTACTACGCAGGGGAAGGCTATGGCTACACCTTC. As protein: CASSYYAGEGYGYTF.

This clone was counted a few times. The chain uses TRBV6-2 or TRBV6-3 and TRBJ1-2; no clear D. The V gene lost 0 bases and the J gene lost 7 bases, with 9 bases spanning the gap. Looked up from germline, CDR1 is MNHEY and CDR2 is SVGEGT. CDR3 length: 13 amino acids. The CDR3 here is CASSYSTGIGYTF. Written as DNA, the CDR3 is TGTGCCAGCAGTTACTCGACCGGGATTGGCTACACCTTC.

The chain couples TRBV7-8 to TRBJ1-1; no clear D. The V gene lost 2 bases and the J gene lost 3 bases, with 4 bases spanning the gap. The CDR3 consists of 12 residues. Germline CDR1 SGHVS, CDR2 FQNEAQ. CDR3 protein: CASSLRDTEAFF. CDR3 bases: TGTGCCAGCAGCTTAAGAGACACTGAAGCTTTCTTT. Filled out from reference TRBV7-8 and TRBJ1-1, the complete variable domain reads GAGVSQSPRYKVAKRGQDVALRCDPISGHVSLFWYQQALGQGPEFLTYFQNEAQLDKSGLPSDRFFAERPEGSVSTLKIQRTQQEDSAVYLCASSLRDTEAFFGQGTRLTVV.

The chain carries TRBV7-2 and TRBJ2-1, with 8 positions matching TRBD2. The germline V gene encodes CDR1 SGHTA and CDR2 FQGNSA. This CDR3 contains 16 residues. The V segment lost 2 bases and the J segment 2 bases; nucleotides outside the gene matches: 5. The CDR3 sequence is CASSLQAGGAYNEQFF. CDR3 coding DNA: TGTGCCAGCAGCTTACAGGCGGGAGGTGCCTACAATGAGCAGTTCTTC.

This rearrangement joins TRBV7-9 to TRBJ1-3; no clear D. CDR3 length equals 16 residues. The germline V gene encodes CDR1 SEHNR and CDR2 FQNEAQ (reference sequence). Trimming left V 1 base short and J 5 bases short, with 15 bases between. CDR3 residues: CASSLDEVGYRNTIYF. The CDR3 DNA reads as TGTGCCAGCAGCTTAGATGAGGTCGGCTATCGAAACACCATATATTTT.

CDR3 amino acids: CASSLTGNTEAFF. The DNA for the CDR3 is TGTGCCAGCAGTTTGACGGGAAACACTGAAGCTTTCTTT. V is TRBV27 and J is TRBJ1-1; D is undetermined. The V gene's germline CDR1 is MNHEY and CDR2 SMNVEV (reference sequence). The CDR3 consists of 13 residues. V lost 3 bases and J lost 2, with 7 bases in between.

This chain uses TRBV27 with TRBJ2-7, with D possibly being TRBD2 (5 bases). The germline V gene has CDR1 MNHEY and CDR2 SMNVEV (reference sequence). CDR3 length equals 15 residues. V was cut by 5 bases and J by 0 bases, with 14 bases left in between. This CDR3 is CASSLRGGSSYEQYF. As DNA, the CDR3 is TGTGCCAGCAGTCTCCGGGGTGGGTCCTCCTACGAGCAGTACTTC.

V gene TRBV30 combines with J gene TRBJ1-1; 7 bases agree with TRBD1. CDR3 length: 14 residues. Germline V CDR1 and CDR2: GTSNPN, SVGIG (reference sequence). J lost 0 bases, V lost 5 bases, and 6 bases had no gene match. The CDR3 sequence: CAWDRAAMNTEAFF. The CDR3 nucleotides are TGTGCCTGGGACAGGGCCGCAATGAACACTGAAGCTTTCTTT.

The chain carries TRBV28 and TRBJ2-7; possible D gene TRBD2, 6 bases. The CDR3 has 15 residues. The V and J ends lost 10 bases and 3 bases respectively, with 22 bases between them. Per the germline V gene, CDR1 is MDHEN and CDR2 is SYDVKM. CDR3 DNA: TGTGCCACCTCATTTCAGGGACTGTCTGTCTACGAGCAGTACTTC. It encodes CATSFQGLSVYEQYF.

The gene calls are TRBV9 and TRBJ2-2, with 8 bases identical to TRBD2. The CDR3 covers 16 residues. Germline V gene data show CDR1 as SGDLS and CDR2 as YYNGEE. With 1 base clipped from V and 5 bases from J, the junction kept 7 bases outside the gene matches. The CDR3 coding sequence is TGTGCCAGCAGCGTAATATCTCCGGGGGGGACCGGGGAGCTGTTTTTT. Protein sequence: CASSVISPGGTGELFF.